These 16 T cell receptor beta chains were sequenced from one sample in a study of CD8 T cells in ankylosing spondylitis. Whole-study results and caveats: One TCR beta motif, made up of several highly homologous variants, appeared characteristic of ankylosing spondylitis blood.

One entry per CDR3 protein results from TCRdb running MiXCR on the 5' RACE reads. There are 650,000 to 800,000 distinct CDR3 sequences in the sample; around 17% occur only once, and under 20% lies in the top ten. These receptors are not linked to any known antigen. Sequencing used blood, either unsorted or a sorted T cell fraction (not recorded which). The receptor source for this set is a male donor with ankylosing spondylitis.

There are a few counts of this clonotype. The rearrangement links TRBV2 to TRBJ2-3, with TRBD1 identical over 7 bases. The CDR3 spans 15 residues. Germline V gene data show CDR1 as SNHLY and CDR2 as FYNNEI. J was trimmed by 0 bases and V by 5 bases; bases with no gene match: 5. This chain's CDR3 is CASSPTGDSTDTQYF. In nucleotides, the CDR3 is TGTGCCAGCAGTCCCACAGGGGATAGCACAGATACGCAGTATTTT.

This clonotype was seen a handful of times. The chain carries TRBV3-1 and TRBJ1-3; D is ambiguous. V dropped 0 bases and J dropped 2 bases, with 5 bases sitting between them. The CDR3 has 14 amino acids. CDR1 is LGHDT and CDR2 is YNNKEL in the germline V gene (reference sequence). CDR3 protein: CASSQELAGNTIYF. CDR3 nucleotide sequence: TGTGCCAGCAGCCAAGAACTGGCTGGAAACACCATATATTTT.

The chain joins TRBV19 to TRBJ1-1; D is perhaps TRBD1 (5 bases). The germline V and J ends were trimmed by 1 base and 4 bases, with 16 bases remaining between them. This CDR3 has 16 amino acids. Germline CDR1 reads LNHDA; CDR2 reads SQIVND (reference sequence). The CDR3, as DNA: TGTGCCAGTAGTATAGGGCTTGAGACAGTCGGCACTGAAGCTTTCTTT. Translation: CASSIGLETVGTEAFF.

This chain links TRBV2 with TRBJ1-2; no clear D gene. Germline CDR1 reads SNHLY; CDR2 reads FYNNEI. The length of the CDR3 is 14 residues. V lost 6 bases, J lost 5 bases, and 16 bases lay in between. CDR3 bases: TGTGCCAGCAGAGACTCGATCCTTGGATATGGCTACACCTTC. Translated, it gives CASRDSILGYGYTF.

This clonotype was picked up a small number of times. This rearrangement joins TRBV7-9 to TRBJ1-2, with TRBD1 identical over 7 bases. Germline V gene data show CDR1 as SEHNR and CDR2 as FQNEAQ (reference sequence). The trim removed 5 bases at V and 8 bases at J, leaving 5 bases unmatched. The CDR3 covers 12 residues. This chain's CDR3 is CASSPGGPGYTF. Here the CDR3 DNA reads TGTGCCAGCAGCCCAGGGGGTCCCGGCTACACCTTC.

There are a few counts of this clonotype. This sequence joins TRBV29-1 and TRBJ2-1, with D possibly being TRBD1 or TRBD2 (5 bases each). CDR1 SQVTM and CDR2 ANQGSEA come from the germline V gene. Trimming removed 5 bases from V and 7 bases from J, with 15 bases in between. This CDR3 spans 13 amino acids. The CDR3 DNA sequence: TGCAGCGTTTACTGGGGGACCTGGAATGAGCAGTTCTTC. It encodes CSVYWGTWNEQFF.

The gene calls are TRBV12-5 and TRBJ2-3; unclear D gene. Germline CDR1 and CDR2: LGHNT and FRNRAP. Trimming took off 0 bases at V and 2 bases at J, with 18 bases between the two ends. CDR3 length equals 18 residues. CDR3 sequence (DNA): TGTGCTAGTGGTTTGGTACTGGAGACCCTTTCTCTCACAGATACGCAGTATTTT. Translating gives CASGLVLETLSLTDTQYF. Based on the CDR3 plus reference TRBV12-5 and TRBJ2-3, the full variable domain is DARVTQTPRHKVTEMGQEVTMRCQPILGHNTVFWYRQTMMQGLELLAYFRNRAPLDDSGMPKDRFSAEMPDATLATLKIQPSEPRDSAVYFCASGLVLETLSLTDTQYFGPGTRLTVL.

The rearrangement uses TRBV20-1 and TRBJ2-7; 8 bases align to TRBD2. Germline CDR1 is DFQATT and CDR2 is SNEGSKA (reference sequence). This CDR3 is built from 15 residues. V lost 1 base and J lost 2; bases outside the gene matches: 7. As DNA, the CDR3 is TGCAGTGCTAGAGCGGGAGGGCCGGGGACCTACGAGCAGTACTTC. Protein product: CSARAGGPGTYEQYF.

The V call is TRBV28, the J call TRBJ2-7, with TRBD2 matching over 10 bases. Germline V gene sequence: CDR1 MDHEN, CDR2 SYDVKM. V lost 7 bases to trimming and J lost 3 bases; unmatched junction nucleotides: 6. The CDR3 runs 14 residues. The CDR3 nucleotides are TGTGCCAGCATGGGACTAGCGTCAGACTACGAGCAGTACTTC. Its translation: CASMGLASDYEQYF.

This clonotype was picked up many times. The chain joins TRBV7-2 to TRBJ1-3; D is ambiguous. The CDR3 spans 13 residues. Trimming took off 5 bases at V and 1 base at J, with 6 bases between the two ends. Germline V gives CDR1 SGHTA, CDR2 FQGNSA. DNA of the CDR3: TGTGCCAGCAGCACCAATTCTGGAAACACCATATATTTT. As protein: CASSTNSGNTIYF.

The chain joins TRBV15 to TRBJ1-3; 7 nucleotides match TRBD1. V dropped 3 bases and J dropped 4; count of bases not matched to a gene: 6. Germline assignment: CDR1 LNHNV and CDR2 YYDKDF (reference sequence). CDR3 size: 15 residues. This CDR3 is CATSRSPGQGNTIYF. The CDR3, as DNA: TGTGCCACCAGCAGGAGCCCGGGACAGGGAAACACCATATATTTT.

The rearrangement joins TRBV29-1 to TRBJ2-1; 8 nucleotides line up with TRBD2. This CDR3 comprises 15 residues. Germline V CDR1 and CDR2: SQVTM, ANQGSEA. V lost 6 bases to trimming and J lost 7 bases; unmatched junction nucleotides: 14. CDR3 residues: CSVAGGAGEWNEQFF. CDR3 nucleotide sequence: TGCAGCGTCGCGGGGGGAGCGGGAGAATGGAATGAGCAGTTCTTC.

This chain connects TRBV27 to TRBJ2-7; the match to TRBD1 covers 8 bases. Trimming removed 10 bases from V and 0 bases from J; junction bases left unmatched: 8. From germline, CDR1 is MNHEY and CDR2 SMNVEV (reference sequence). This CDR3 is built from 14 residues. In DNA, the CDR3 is TGTGCCACTCTCGAGACAGGGGACTCCTACGAGCAGTACTTC. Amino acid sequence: CATLETGDSYEQYF.

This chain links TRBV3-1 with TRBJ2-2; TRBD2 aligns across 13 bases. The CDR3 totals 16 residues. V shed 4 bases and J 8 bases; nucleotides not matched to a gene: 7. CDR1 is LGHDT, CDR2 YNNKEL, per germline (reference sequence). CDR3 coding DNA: TGTGCCAGCAGCCCGACTAGCGGGGGGCGCCGAGGGGAGCTGTTTTTT. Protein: CASSPTSGGRRGELFF.

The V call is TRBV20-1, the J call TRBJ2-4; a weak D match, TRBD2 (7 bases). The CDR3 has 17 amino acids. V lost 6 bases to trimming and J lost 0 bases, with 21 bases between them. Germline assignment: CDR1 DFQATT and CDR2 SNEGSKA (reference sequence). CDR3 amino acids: CSAPGGRRMVAKNIQYF. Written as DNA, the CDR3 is TGCAGTGCGCCCGGGGGGCGCAGGATGGTAGCCAAAAACATTCAGTACTTC.

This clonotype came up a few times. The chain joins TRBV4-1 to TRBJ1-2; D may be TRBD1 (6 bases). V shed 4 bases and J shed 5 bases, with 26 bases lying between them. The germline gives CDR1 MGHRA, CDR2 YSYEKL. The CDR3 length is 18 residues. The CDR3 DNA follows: TGCGCCAGCAGCCTCCAACGTCGGCAGGGGCAGGGGTTGTATGGCTACACCTTC. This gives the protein CASSLQRRQGQGLYGYTF.